This TCR beta chain appears in the sequencing data of a study of T-cell memory formation after mild COVID-19 (dated by TCRdb to about 2021). At the level of the whole study: TCR sequence clusters from the two donors were largely donor specific. Longitudinal TCRalpha and TCRbeta repertoire sequencing tracked T-cell clones expanding and contracting after mild COVID-19 in a couple of donors. Two young, previously healthy adult volunteers made up the cohort, one male and one female. Study-wide conclusions, independent of this receptor: The second-wave clones that peaked on day 37 were not confirmed to be SARS-CoV-2 specific. Contracting CD4+ clones appeared mostly in the CM and EM memory subsets, whereas CD8+ clones were enriched in EMRA. Only a couple of mild cases were covered by the study, and larger cohorts that include severe cases with pre-infection samples were considered necessary. Some responding clones were detected in pre-infection memory, which suggested that pre-existing cross-reactive memory T cells had joined the SARS-CoV-2 response. Balanced CD4/CD8 phenotypes were observed for clones contracting from day 15 to 85, whereas a bias towards CD4+ was observed for a second wave of clones expanding from day 15 to 37.

TCRdb names Illumina NovaSeq 6000 as the instrument used. Using 5'RACE with constant-segment primers, TCRalpha and TCRbeta cDNA libraries were constructed, with sample barcodes and unique molecular identifiers added in the process. RNA was extracted from every sample with Trizol reagent. Libraries were amplified in two PCR steps, with a second sample barcode and Illumina TruSeq adapters added in the second step. Sequencing of the libraries was done on an Illumina NovaSeq, producing 2 x 150 bp paired-end reads. The study's processing was this. Demultiplexing of reads and collapsing into UMI-guided consensus sequences were performed with migec v1.2.7. Using mixcr v2.1.11, UMI consensuses were aligned to TRA and TRB V and J templates and then assembled into clonotypes. A clonotype was counted as expanded or contracted only when both edgeR and NoisET called the clonotype significant, with the noise models trained on biological replicates. For edgeR calls, the thresholds were a false discovery rate-adjusted p below 0.01 and a log2 fold-change of 1. PCA with hierarchical clustering of max-normalized trajectories of the 1000 most abundant clonotypes was used as exploratory dynamics analysis. The CD4 or CD8 phenotype of responding clones was assigned using the separately sequenced CD4+ and CD8+ repertoires. Using fastp at Q25 and MiXCR, TCRdb reprocessed the public reads and kept productive beta chains. Each entry is one CDR3 protein sequence, shown with its most common DNA and genes. It is TCRdb's table, rather than the study itself, that gives the V and J calls and clone size. The sample records some 340,000 distinct CDR3 sequences, roughly 13% of which are singletons. About a fifth of the sample is held by the ten biggest clonotypes.

The trim is 2 bases for V and 8 bases for J, with a gap of 12 bases between the germline ends. The CDR3 spans 13 residues, from the cysteine through the phenylalanine. The only DNA kept is the CDR3, 39 bases in frame from the first base. Ficoll-Paque density gradient centrifugation was used to isolate PBMCs. This clonotype was seen just once. No antigen is known for it. No much larger clone is present one base from it, and per-base qualities are unavailable. A lone read is weak support. Sequencing used PBMCs or a T cell subset sorted from them (not recorded which). The sequence derives from a man aged 18 to 35 who had mild COVID-19 (a few samples of this study predate the infection). The sample titles of this study are shuffled in the database, so cell type and time point are left out; the donor was told from shared clones. The rearranged chain carries TRBV12-3 or TRBV12-4 and TRBJ1-2; TRBD1 is perhaps the D gene, given 5 matching bases. The DNA sequence follows: TGTGCCAGCAGTTTACGGAGGGGAAACGGCTACACCTTC. This translates into CASSLRRGNGYTF.